The 4 T cell receptor beta chains below all came from one sample that was sequenced in a study of radiation and T cells in renal cell carcinoma. Repertoires were generated with immunoSEQ multiplex PCR, while TCRdb's copy carries only in-frame clones and drops some. The sample lists under 100,000 clones, more than 65% occurring once. Documented time point: blood 4 weeks post-SBRT, at nephrectomy. Sample treatment: 15 Gy SBRT to primary tumor, nephrectomy 4 weeks later. The specimen was blood, collected from a patient whose treatment included radiotherapy and nephrectomy. The receptors stem from a man aged 55 to 70 with renal cell carcinoma.

This clone appeared once. The V gene is TRBV9, the J gene TRBJ1-1, with D possibly matching TRBD1 (6 bases). The CDR3 spans 13 residues. CDR1 and CDR2 from the germline V gene are SGDLS and YYNGEE. Trimming cost V 3 bases and J 7 bases, with 13 bases left between them. Here the CDR3 reads CASSAVTTGEAFF. As DNA, the CDR3 is TGTGCCAGCAGCGCCGTTACGACAGGTGAAGCTTTCTTT. Together with reference TRBV9 and TRBJ1-1, the CDR3 gives the full variable domain: DSGVTQTPKHLITATGQRVTLRCSPRSGDLSVYWYQQSLDQGLQFLIQYYNGEERAKGNILERFSAQQFPDLHSELNLSSLELGDSALYFCASSAVTTGEAFFGQGTRLTVV.

This clone was counted a few times. CDR3 in amino acids: CASSPGQGAEQYF. CDR3 DNA sequence: TGTGCCAGCTCACCGGGACAGGGGGCCGAGCAGTACTTC. The genes are TRBV18 and TRBJ2-7; the match to TRBD1 covers 12 bases. Germline CDR1 KGHSH, CDR2 LQKENI. The CDR3 spans 13 residues. The trim removed 3 bases at V and 6 bases at J, leaving 0 bases unmatched.

The chain links TRBV18 to TRBJ2-3; 9 positions match TRBD2. Germline lookup yields CDR1 KGHSH and CDR2 LQKENI. Trimming took 3 bases from V and 5 from J; bases not matched to a gene: 6. This CDR3 region has 15 residues. The CDR3 protein is CASSPGTSSGDTQYF. The DNA of the CDR3 is TGTGCCAGCTCACCGGGGACTAGCTCTGGAGATACGCAGTATTTT. The full variable domain, rest sourced from reference TRBV18 and TRBJ2-3, is NAGVMQNPRHLVRRRGQEARLRCSPMKGHSHVYWYRQLPEEGLKFMVYLQKENIIDESGMPKERFSAEFPKEGPSILRIQQVVRGDSAAYFCASSPGTSSGDTQYFGPGTRLTVL.

On this clone itself: A read error may produce the germline difference seen at one junction end. The genes are TRBV2 and TRBJ2-7; the match to TRBD1 covers 7 bases. The CDR3 extends over 12 amino acids. From germline, CDR1 is SNHLY and CDR2 FYNNEI. Written as DNA, the CDR3 is TGTGCCAGCAGTGATGTCCTCAACAGGGGAGACTTC. Protein product: CASSDVLNRGDF. The full variable domain, in which reference TRBV2 and TRBJ2-7 provide the parts outside the CDR3, is EPEVTQTPSHQVTQMGQEVILRCVPISNHLYFYWYRQILGQKVEFLVSFYNNEISEKSEIFDDQFSVERPDGSNFTLKIRSTKLEDSAMYFCASSDVLNRGDFGPGTRLTVT.